The clone carrying this T cell receptor (beta chain) was detected ten times or more. Being one base from a much bigger clone, this may be a read error. Using a J-beta primer mix together with a sample-barcoded 5' primer, a second PCR was run for roughly 7 to 12 cycles. TCRdb itself ran the 5' RACE reads through MiXCR, one entry per CDR3 protein. The sample lists fewer than 750,000 distinct CDR3 sequences; roughly half were seen once. The data were taken from a study of blood T cells in healthy people across ages. This sequence originates from a woman older than 75 in good health. The sample was blood.

The CDR3 DNA sequence: TGCGCCAGCAGCGTGAGCGGGAGGGCCTACGAGCAGTACTTC. Translating gives CASSVSGRAYEQYF. V and J are TRBV5-1 and TRBJ2-7; TRBD2 matches at 10 bases. J lost 2 bases, V lost 4 bases, and 3 bases had no gene match. The CDR3 contains 14 residues. Looked up from germline, CDR1 is SGHRS and CDR2 is YFSETQ.